Shown below are 20 T cell receptor beta chains from a single sample sequenced in a study of beta chain features in type 1 diabetes (dated by TCRdb to about 2018). Study-level results and caveats: A moderate but significant shortening of TCRB CDR3 length was observed in type 1 diabetes patients in all four CD4+ subsets.

No antigens are known for them. Library preparation employed the immunoSEQ multiplex PCR assay. The entire isolated RNA was reverse transcribed using the High Capacity cDNA Reverse Transcription Kit, and thus expressed TCRB transcripts were sequenced. Here the immuneACCESS table is served through TCRdb, limited to in-frame sequences with V and J called. Missing clones are a known gap in these copies; in checked studies unresolved V genes cover under half, and the rest lacks a known reason. This sample gives roughly 730,000 clones in total; roughly 13% of them show up just once. The leading ten clones occupy less than 0.025% of the sample. Sequencing used naive CD4+ T cells from blood. Read against the paper, the sample's cell subset or site label means: true naive CD4+ T cells. These receptors were obtained from a man aged 18 to 29 with type 1 diabetes.

This clone was counted a few times. The same CDR3 is also encoded by other DNA sequences in this sample. V usage is TRBV20-1 and J usage is TRBJ1-2; a weak D match, TRBD1 (5 bases). The CDR3 is 11 residues long. Trimming took off 7 bases at V and 2 bases at J, with 8 bases between the two ends. The germline V gene has CDR1 DFQATT and CDR2 SNEGSKA (reference sequence). In DNA, the CDR3 is TGCAGTGTCGCAGGGAACTATGGCTACACCTTC. Translated, it gives CSVAGNYGYTF.

The rearrangement joins TRBV28 to TRBJ1-1, with 8 bases fitting TRBD1. The CDR3 loop spans 11 amino acids. Germline CDR1 MDHEN, CDR2 SYDVKM. V shed 10 bases and J 10 bases; nucleotides not matched to a gene: 8. In DNA form, the CDR3 reads TGTGCCATCTCGGACAGGGCTCGAGCTTTCTTT. Amino acids: CAISDRARAFF.

This chain connects TRBV7-8 to TRBJ2-4; 7 nucleotides agree with TRBD1. CDR1 and CDR2 from the germline V gene are SGHVS and FQNEAQ. After removal of 2 bases from V and 5 bases from J, the junction contained 6 bases not matched to a gene. This CDR3 region has 15 residues. CDR3 in DNA: TGTGCCAGCAGCTTAAGCCCACAGGGGCAAAACATTCAGTACTTC. Translation: CASSLSPQGQNIQYF.

J is TRBJ2-2 and V is TRBV7-2; 12 positions match TRBD2. CDR1 is SGHTA and CDR2 is FQGNSA in the germline V gene. The V segment lost 0 bases and the J segment 5 bases; nucleotides outside the gene matches: 1. This CDR3 spans 16 amino acids. CDR3: CASSLAGLAGTGELFF. The CDR3 DNA is TGTGCCAGCAGCTTAGCTGGACTAGCGGGGACCGGGGAGCTGTTTTTT.

The sample holds a few counts of this clone. J is TRBJ2-7 and V is TRBV13; 7 bases map to TRBD2. The ends lost 4 bases at V and 9 bases at J; junction bases unmatched: 12. This CDR3 region has 14 residues. In germline, CDR1 is PRHDT, CDR2 FYEKMQ (reference sequence). This chain's CDR3 is CASSSGTTLRWQYF. In nucleotides, the CDR3 is TGTGCCAGCAGCTCCGGGACTACCCTACGGTGGCAGTACTTC.

The chain couples TRBV6-1 to TRBJ2-2, with D unclear. Germline V lookup: CDR1 MNHNS, CDR2 SASEGT. V lost 4 bases, J lost 8 bases, and 5 bases lay in between. The CDR3 has 11 residues. CDR3 nucleotide sequence: TGTGCCAGCAGTGTGGTGGGGGAGCTGTTTTTT. Residues: CASSVVGELFF.

The rearrangement uses TRBV9 and TRBJ1-2, with D tentatively TRBD1 (5 bases). Trimming pared 0 bases from V and 6 bases from J, leaving 12 bases between. CDR3 length: 14 amino acids. Germline V gives CDR1 SGDLS, CDR2 YYNGEE. The CDR3 protein is CASSVGGQVNGYTF. The CDR3, as DNA: TGTGCCAGCAGCGTAGGAGGACAAGTTAATGGCTACACCTTC.

This clone was counted between two and nine times. The V call is TRBV7-9, the J call TRBJ2-5, with D unresolved. Germline V gives CDR1 SEHNR, CDR2 FQNEAQ (reference sequence). V was clipped by 3 bases and J by 5 bases, with 10 bases between them. The length of the CDR3 is 13 residues. The CDR3 nucleotides read TGTGCCAGCAGCTTTGTTGCCTCCGAGACCCAGTACTTC. Its protein product is CASSFVASETQYF.

This chain connects TRBV28 to TRBJ2-3; tentatively, D is TRBD1 or TRBD2 (5 bases each). CDR1 is MDHEN, CDR2 SYDVKM, per germline. Trimming stripped 10 bases from V and 6 bases from J, with 17 bases between. The CDR3 loop spans 13 amino acids. The CDR3 is CATLRGPQDTQYF. The CDR3 nucleotides read TGTGCCACCCTCCGGGGCCCTCAGGATACGCAGTATTTT. Drawing the rest from reference TRBV28 and TRBJ2-3, the complete variable domain is DVKVTQSSRYLVKRTGEKVFLECVQDMDHENMFWYRQDPGLGLRLIYFSYDVKMKEKGDIPEGYSVSREKKERFSLILESASTNQTSMYLCATLRGPQDTQYFGPGTRLTVL.

This clone was seen a few times. The V call is TRBV19, the J call TRBJ2-3; D tentatively reads TRBD1 or TRBD2 (5 bases each). Looked up from germline, CDR1 is LNHDA and CDR2 is SQIVND (reference sequence). The CDR3 totals 15 residues. Trimming took off 3 bases at V and 5 bases at J, with 15 bases between the two ends. CDR3 sequence: CASSIVWDGGDTQYF. CDR3 DNA sequence: TGTGCCAGTAGTATTGTGTGGGACGGCGGAGATACGCAGTATTTT.

This clone was seen a few times. This chain connects TRBV15 to TRBJ2-1; D is uncertain. The CDR3 has 16 amino acids. V was pared by 0 bases and J by 0 bases, with 9 bases between. Germline V gene sequence: CDR1 LNHNV, CDR2 YYDKDF (reference sequence). The DNA of the CDR3 is TGTGCCACCAGCAGAGATTCTCCGGACTCCTACAATGAGCAGTTCTTC. Translation gives CATSRDSPDSYNEQFF. Together with reference TRBV15 and TRBJ2-1, the CDR3 gives the full variable domain: DAMVIQNPRYQVTQFGKPVTLSCSQTLNHNVMYWYQQKSSQAPKLLFHYYDKDFNNEADTPDNFQSRRPNTSFCFLDIRSPGLGDTAMYLCATSRDSPDSYNEQFFGPGTRLTVL.

This rearrangement joins TRBV29-1 to TRBJ2-5; possibly TRBD1 for D (5 bases). Between the trimmed V and J ends, which lost 1 base and 0 bases, there was a span of 6 bases. Germline V lookup: CDR1 SQVTM, CDR2 ANQGSEA. This CDR3 spans 13 amino acids. The CDR3 DNA reads as TGCAGCGTTGAAGCAGGGCACCAAGAGACCCAGTACTTC. It yields the protein CSVEAGHQETQYF.

The chain combines TRBV9 with TRBJ2-1, with TRBD2 matching over 8 bases. With 5 bases clipped from V and 0 bases from J, the junction kept 16 bases outside the gene matches. The CDR3 has 19 amino acids. Germline lookup yields CDR1 SGDLS and CDR2 YYNGEE. As DNA, the CDR3 is TGTGCCAGCAGTTACCAACTCCGGGTAGCGGGGAGCTCCTACAATGAGCAGTTCTTC. This encodes CASSYQLRVAGSSYNEQFF. Drawing the rest from reference TRBV9 and TRBJ2-1, the complete variable domain is DSGVTQTPKHLITATGQRVTLRCSPRSGDLSVYWYQQSLDQGLQFLIQYYNGEERAKGNILERFSAQQFPDLHSELNLSSLELGDSALYFCASSYQLRVAGSSYNEQFFGPGTRLTVL.

In its sample, this clone was seen a few times. The chain links TRBV7-9 to TRBJ1-5; TRBD1 matches at 12 bases. The trim removed 6 bases at V and 0 bases at J, leaving 12 bases unmatched. This CDR3 region has 19 residues. Germline values: CDR1 SEHNR, CDR2 FQNEAQ (reference sequence). CDR3 loop: CASRVSGTGGSYSNQPQHF. The CDR3 coding sequence is TGTGCCAGCAGGGTTTCCGGGACAGGGGGCTCATATAGCAATCAGCCCCAGCATTTT.

CDR3 in DNA: TGTGCCAGCAGTTTAATCCCAGGCCCTGGGATCTCCCAGTACTTC. This translates into CASSLIPGPGISQYF. The chain joins TRBV28 to TRBJ2-5; D is unclear. The CDR3 spans 15 residues. The germline CDR1 and CDR2 sequences are MDHEN and SYDVKM. Trimming stripped 2 bases from V and 9 bases from J, with 19 bases between.

Only a few counts were recorded for this clone. The chain has TRBV7-9 and TRBJ1-4, with D hard to call. This CDR3 region has 15 residues. Between the trimmed V and J ends, which lost 3 bases and 7 bases, there was a span of 15 bases. Per the germline V gene, CDR1 is SEHNR and CDR2 is FQNEAQ (reference sequence). The CDR3 sequence: CASSFTEMWGEKLFF. CDR3 in DNA: TGTGCCAGCAGCTTTACGGAAATGTGGGGTGAAAAACTGTTTTTT.

The chain uses TRBV2 and TRBJ1-6; D is ambiguous. Germline V gives CDR1 SNHLY, CDR2 FYNNEI. Trimming removed 6 bases from V and 7 bases from J, with 13 bases in between. This CDR3 spans 14 amino acids. The CDR3 loop is CASRRAGENSPLHF. The CDR3 bases are TGTGCCAGCAGAAGGGCAGGTGAAAATTCACCCCTCCACTTT. Combining the CDR3 with reference TRBV2 and TRBJ1-6 gives the whole variable domain EPEVTQTPSHQVTQMGQEVILRCVPISNHLYFYWYRQILGQKVEFLVSFYNNEISEKSEIFDDQFSVERPDGSNFTLKIRSTKLEDSAMYFCASRRAGENSPLHFGNGTRLTVT.

This clone was seen a handful of times. The rearrangement links TRBV7-9 to TRBJ2-7; TRBD2 might be the D (5 bases). The CDR3 runs 13 residues. V was clipped by 7 bases and J by 3 bases, with 13 bases between them. The V gene's germline CDR1 is SEHNR and CDR2 FQNEAQ (reference sequence). The CDR3 here is CASTFLSGYEQYF. The DNA of the CDR3 is TGTGCCAGCACCTTCCTAAGCGGCTACGAGCAGTACTTC. Combining the CDR3 with reference TRBV7-9 and TRBJ2-7 gives the whole variable domain DTGVSQNPRHKITKRGQNVTFRCDPISEHNRLYWYRQTLGQGPEFLTYFQNEAQLEKSRLLSDRFSAERPKGSFSTLEIQRTEQGDSAMYLCASTFLSGYEQYFGPGTRLTVT.

This clone was counted a few times. This chain links TRBV10-2 with TRBJ1-2; 7 nucleotides match TRBD1. The V gene's germline CDR1 is WSHSY and CDR2 SAAADI. The CDR3 length is 13 residues. With V trimmed by 2 bases and J by 8 bases, 5 bases remained unmatched. DNA for the CDR3: TGCGCCAGCAGTGAGACAGGGGATGGCGGCTACACCTTC. Translation: CASSETGDGGYTF.

This clone has a handful of counts. V usage is TRBV18 and J usage is TRBJ1-1, with D perhaps matching TRBD1 (6 bases). The CDR3 is 14 residues long. The germline V gene has CDR1 KGHSH and CDR2 LQKENI. Trimming pared 3 bases from V and 1 base from J, leaving 9 bases between. For the CDR3, the DNA is TGTGCCAGCTCACCGCGGACAGAGAACACTGAAGCTTTCTTT. Translated, it gives CASSPRTENTEAFF.